These T cell receptor beta chains were read from a single sample in a study of CD8 T cells in Susac syndrome. TCRdb analysed the immunoSEQ multiplex PCR reads with MiXCR anew, one entry per CDR3 protein. The repertoire holds roughly 150,000 distinct CDR3 sequences, with about 95% as singletons. The sequenced sample was CD8+ T cells from PBMCs. These receptor sequences come from a human donor with Susac syndrome. The CDR3 runs from the conserved cysteine through the conserved F or W. The D gene is left open where the match is weak. Size values are once, few and many counts, or a class for expanded clones, and some rows have none.

CDR3 length,clone size,J gene,D gene,V gene,CDR3 DNA,CDR3 protein
15,once,TRBJ2-7,TRBD1,TRBV7-9,TGTGCCAGCAGCCCAGGGACAGGGGAAAGAGGGGAGCAGTACTTC,CASSPGTGERGEQYF
14,.,TRBJ2-1,.,TRBV9,TGTGCCAGCAGCGTAGGGAAGGGGTTCAATGAGCAGTTCTTC,CASSVGKGFNEQFF
13,.,TRBJ2-2,TRBD2,TRBV11-2,TGTGCCAGCAGCGCGGGGGGGACCGGGGAGCTGTTTTTT,CASSAGGTGELFF
13,.,TRBJ1-4,.,TRBV30,TGTGCCTGGAGGCTCGCAACTAATGAAAAACTGTTTTTT,CAWRLATNEKLFF
15,.,TRBJ1-4,.,TRBV6-5,TGTGCCAGCAGTTACGGACCAGGAGGGCGGGAAAAACTGTTTTTT,CASSYGPGGREKLFF
14,.,TRBJ1-3,.,TRBV20-1,TGCAGTGCTAAGGGGACATCCTCTGGAAACACCATATATTTT,CSAKGTSSGNTIYF
14,.,TRBJ1-1,.,TRBV27,TGTGCCAGCAGTTTGGGGGGGGTCGGCACTGAAGCTTTCTTT,CASSLGGVGTEAFF
14,.,TRBJ2-1,TRBD2,TRBV5-1,TGCGCCAGCAGCCGGACTAGCGGGGTGAGTGAGCAGTTCTTC,CASSRTSGVSEQFF
13,.,TRBJ2-1,.,TRBV6-1,TGTGCCAGCACAGGGGTATCCTACAATGAGCAGTTCTTC,CASTGVSYNEQFF
15,once,TRBJ2-1,.,TRBV7-3,TGTGCCAGCAGCTCCCTGGACCAAGAGGGCAATGAGCAGTTCTTC,CASSSLDQEGNEQFF
14,.,TRBJ1-2,.,TRBV29-1,TGCAGCGTTGAAGCGGAGTCGGGGATCCCTGGCTACACCTTC,CSVEAESGIPGYTF
13,.,TRBJ2-5,TRBD2,TRBV20-1,TGCAGTGCTGACCCTAGCGGGAGTGAGACCCAGTACTTC,CSADPSGSETQYF
15,.,TRBJ2-1,TRBD2,TRBV27,TGTGCCAGCAGTCCCGGGACTAGCGGGAGTACTGAGCAGTTCTTC,CASSPGTSGSTEQFF
10,few,TRBJ2-1,.,TRBV25-1,TGTGCCAGCAGTGCTAATGAGCAGTTCTTC,CASSANEQFF
14,.,TRBJ2-7,TRBD2,TRBV7-3,TGTGCCAGCAGCCCTAGCGGACGTGTTACTGAGCAGTACTTC,CASSPSGRVTEQYF
15,.,TRBJ1-2,.,TRBV30,TGTGCCTGGAGTTCTCAGGCCGCCGGGGACTATGGCTACACCTTC,CAWSSQAAGDYGYTF
14,.,TRBJ1-2,.,TRBV7-9,TGTGCCAGCAGCTTCCCAGGGGCGGTAGACGGCTACACCTTC,CASSFPGAVDGYTF
15,.,TRBJ2-6,.,TRBV6-6,TGTGCCAGCAAAGACCGCGGAGCTGGGGCCAACGTCCTGACTTTC,CASKDRGAGANVLTF
15,.,TRBJ1-4,.,TRBV7-8,TGTGCCAGCAGCTCTGGTACAGGGCGGGATGAAAAACTGTTTTTT,CASSSGTGRDEKLFF
14,few,TRBJ2-1,.,TRBV29-1,TGCAGCGTTTCCCCAGCCGTCGATTACAATGAGCAGTTCTTC,CSVSPAVDYNEQFF
16,.,TRBJ2-5,TRBD1,TRBV13,TGTGCCAGCAGCTCGACAGGGAACGTGCCGCAAGAGACCCAGTACTTC,CASSSTGNVPQETQYF
16,.,TRBJ1-2,.,TRBV12-3/TRBV12-4,TGTGCCAGCAGTTGGGACCGCTTAGGAATTCTGGATGGCTACACCTTC,CASSWDRLGILDGYTF
14,.,TRBJ2-7,TRBD2,TRBV4-1,TGCGCCAGCAGCCACGCGCCGGGGGGCTACGAGCAGTACTTC,CASSHAPGGYEQYF
13,.,TRBJ1-1,.,TRBV12-3/TRBV12-4,TGTGCCAGCAGCAAACCAGGGAACACTGAAGCTTTCTTT,CASSKPGNTEAFF
15,.,TRBJ2-7,.,TRBV30,TGTGCCTGGAGTGTTTGGGACTTGCCCCTTGGCGAGCAGTACTTC,CAWSVWDLPLGEQYF
12,.,TRBJ2-1,.,TRBV4-1,TGCGCCAGCAGCAGGGAGAACATTGAGCAGTTCTTC,CASSRENIEQFF
15,.,TRBJ2-3,TRBD2,TRBV5-1,TGCGCCAGCAGCTTCGTAGCGGGTAACACAGATACGCAGTATTTT,CASSFVAGNTDTQYF
15,.,TRBJ1-1,TRBD1,TRBV11-3,TGTGCCAGCAGCCCGACGACAGGGGTGAACACTGAAGCTTTCTTT,CASSPTTGVNTEAFF
12,.,TRBJ2-7,.,TRBV7-9,TGTGCCAGCAGCTCCAAATCCTACGAGCAGTACTTC,CASSSKSYEQYF
16,.,TRBJ2-1,TRBD1,TRBV6-5,TGTGCCAGCAGTTACTCTGAGACAGGGGGCTTCGATGAGCAGTTCTTC,CASSYSETGGFDEQFF